This T cell receptor beta chain was captured in a study of CD8+ T cells in alopecia areata. Extraction of RNA preceded its reverse transcription into cDNA, which served as the sequencing template. Sequenced by immunoSEQ multiplex PCR; TCRdb stores in-frame clones only, minus some. The sample yields fewer than 150,000 clones, roughly 66% seen once. Germline CDR1 SGHTA, CDR2 FQGNSA. This CDR3 has 13 amino acids. Trimming removed 5 bases at V and 8 bases at J, with 15 bases between. Worth noting for this clone: What it binds is not known.

Study-wide points: Possibly as an HLA-related effect, TCR sharing across patients appeared less clear than in mice.

Sequencing used CD4+ T cells sorted from blood. The chain couples TRBV7-2 to TRBJ2-5, with a tentative D call TRBD1 (7 bases). This sequence originates from a human donor in good health. CDR3 in amino acids: CASSQDRRETQYF. CDR3 DNA: TGTGCCAGCAGCCAGGACAGGAGGGAAACCCAGTACTTC.